This record concerns one T cell receptor beta chain sequence. The CDR3 length is 13 residues. Germline assignment: CDR1 LNHDA and CDR2 SQIVND (reference sequence). Trimming left V 0 bases short and J 7 bases short, with 4 bases between. The sample belongs to a study of blood T cell repertoires in COVID-19. The wider study: Acute and convalescent COVID-19 samples came from the United States, Italy and Spain. PBMCs, B-cell-depleted T cells, or T cells were the source of the cDNA or gDNA that made up the material.

In the study's own analysis: Amplification with reference gene primers provided the estimates of nucleated cell counts. The data were produced by immunoSEQ multiplex PCR, yet TCRdb's version contains in-frame clones alone and is incomplete. The V and J calls and clone size were taken over from that table, and D and trimming were inferred from the DNA. The data show fewer than 250,000 clones, with roughly 80% seen just once and approximately 4.5% held by the top ten. Material: peripheral blood. This sequence originates from a woman in her seventies with acute or convalescent COVID-19. The V call is TRBV19, the J call TRBJ1-6; no firm D call. CDR3 residues: CASSIETNSPLHF. CDR3 sequence (DNA): TGTGCCAGTAGTATAGAAACAAATTCACCCCTCCACTTT.